Shown below are 29 T cell receptor beta chains from a single sample sequenced in a study of T cell repertoires in cytomegalovirus infection. Via MiXCR, TCRdb re-called the reads, giving one row per CDR3 protein. The data hold 510,000 or so distinct CDR3 sequences, with 26% observed a single time. Material for sequencing was PBMCs. The receptor source for this set is a human donor in good health (CMV status not recorded). Some clones in this sample may be carry-over from other donors' samples.

This clonotype was counted a few times. V is TRBV29-1 and J is TRBJ1-2; no firm D call. Germline values: CDR1 SQVTM, CDR2 ANQGSEA. CDR3 size: 17 residues. V lost 5 bases to trimming and J lost 6 bases, with 28 bases between them. CDR3 amino acids: CSVFAPKEAPMLDGYTF. The CDR3 DNA sequence: TGCAGCGTTTTCGCCCCCAAAGAGGCACCCATGTTGGATGGCTACACCTTC.

The rearrangement uses TRBV18 and TRBJ2-3, with 9 positions matching TRBD2. Germline V gene data show CDR1 as KGHSH and CDR2 as LQKENI. V lost 3 bases, J lost 6 bases, and 7 bases stayed unmatched. CDR3 length: 15 residues. The CDR3 DNA reads as TGTGCCAGCTCACCGGGTCTAGCGGGATTGGATACGCAGTATTTT. Translated, it gives CASSPGLAGLDTQYF.

About this clonotype: Since a much larger clone is just one base distant, this may be a read error. The chain joins TRBV5-4 to TRBJ2-2; TRBD1 matches 7 bases. Unmatched junction bases numbered 4, after V lost 5 bases and J lost 6 bases. Germline lookup yields CDR1 SGHNT and CDR2 YYREEE (reference sequence). The CDR3 is 13 amino acids. The CDR3 loop reads CASSYTGAGELFF. Here the CDR3 DNA reads TGTGCCAGCAGTTATACAGGGGCCGGGGAGCTGTTTTTT.

V usage is TRBV28 and J usage is TRBJ1-6, with D unresolved. Germline CDR1 reads MDHEN; CDR2 reads SYDVKM. The CDR3 has 14 residues. The V end lost 7 bases, the J end lost 3 bases, and 10 bases lay between the germline ends. The CDR3: CASTGRSYNSPLHF. DNA of the CDR3: TGTGCCAGCACCGGACGGAGCTATAATTCACCCCTCCACTTT.

This clonotype has more than one count but fewer than ten. The V gene is TRBV19, the J gene TRBJ2-5; a weak D match, TRBD2 (6 bases). The CDR3 runs 16 residues. The V and J ends lost 4 bases and 2 bases respectively, with 17 bases between them. Germline lookup yields CDR1 LNHDA and CDR2 SQIVND (reference sequence). CDR3 loop: CASSTQYRREQETQYF. CDR3 nucleotide sequence: TGTGCCAGTAGTACCCAATACCGACGGGAGCAAGAGACCCAGTACTTC.

The chain links TRBV6-2 or TRBV6-3 to TRBJ2-7, with D possibly matching TRBD1 (5 bases). Germline V gene sequence: CDR1 MNHEY, CDR2 SVGEGT. The length of the CDR3 is 13 residues. Trimming shortened V by 2 bases and J by 6 bases, and 11 bases separated the two germline ends. The CDR3 coding sequence is TGTGCCAGCAGTTACGGGCAGGGCCCCGAGCAGTACTTC. Translation gives CASSYGQGPEQYF.

This rearrangement joins TRBV5-1 to TRBJ2-3; 8 bases align to TRBD1. After removal of 3 bases from V and 6 bases from J, the junction contained 9 bases not matched to a gene. The CDR3 sequence is 15 residues long. Germline V gives CDR1 SGHRS, CDR2 YFSETQ. The CDR3 sequence is CASSSTGALSDTQYF. The CDR3 DNA reads TGCGCCAGCAGCTCGACAGGGGCCCTCTCCGATACGCAGTATTTT.

In nucleotides, the CDR3 is TGTGCCATCAGTGGCCTAGGCGGGGTGGCCAGAGAGCAGTTCTTC. It translates to CAISGLGGVAREQFF. The chain couples TRBV10-3 to TRBJ2-1, with D possibly matching TRBD2 (6 bases). The germline V gene has CDR1 ENHRY and CDR2 SYGVKD. The V gene lost 4 bases and the J gene lost 10 bases, with 20 bases spanning the gap. This CDR3 comprises 15 residues.

CDR3 residues: CASSLDSPGRGTGELFF. CDR3 in DNA: TGTGCCAGCAGCTTAGATTCCCCCGGGAGGGGCACCGGGGAGCTGTTTTTT. The chain combines TRBV11-2 with TRBJ2-2, with 8 bases fitting TRBD2. The CDR3 runs to 17 residues. The V gene's germline CDR1 is SGHAT and CDR2 FQNNGV. V was clipped by 0 bases and J by 4 bases; unmatched bases: 7.

This clonotype was counted a few times. The J gene is TRBJ1-1, the V gene TRBV7-9; D is unclear. CDR3 length: 16 amino acids. Germline V gene sequence: CDR1 SEHNR, CDR2 FQNEAQ (reference sequence). V lost 6 bases and J 0 bases, leaving 17 bases between the germline ends. In DNA form, the CDR3 reads TGTGCCAGCAGTCGGCCCGCGGTAGGAATGAACACTGAAGCTTTCTTT. Translation: CASSRPAVGMNTEAFF.

The gene calls are TRBV7-8 and TRBJ2-1, with D hard to call. The germline V and J ends were trimmed by 6 bases and 7 bases, with 7 bases remaining between them. This CDR3 is built from 11 residues. CDR1 is SGHVS and CDR2 is FQNEAQ in the germline V gene. Here the CDR3 DNA reads TGTGCCAGCAGGAAGGCGAATGAGCAGTTCTTC. This codes for CASRKANEQFF.

The sample holds many counts of this clonotype. The J gene is TRBJ1-1, the V gene TRBV7-8; TRBD1 aligns across 8 bases. The junction had 12 bases not matched to a gene; V was cut back by 4 bases and J by 2 bases. Germline assignment: CDR1 SGHVS and CDR2 FQNEAQ. The CDR3 contains 17 residues. The CDR3 DNA is TGTGCCAGCAGCTCGAGGACAGGGACTTACAAAAACACTGAAGCTTTCTTT. Amino acids: CASSSRTGTYKNTEAFF.

This clonotype has more than one count but fewer than ten. The chain uses TRBV18 and TRBJ2-5, with 9 bases that match TRBD2. The CDR3 spans 15 residues. V trimming: 1 base; J trimming: 2 bases; junction bases outside the gene matches: 2. Germline lookup yields CDR1 KGHSH and CDR2 LQKENI. DNA for the CDR3: TGTGCCAGCTCACCACGGCTAGCGGGACAAGAGACCCAGTACTTC. Translated, it gives CASSPRLAGQETQYF.

The rearrangement joins TRBV7-3 to TRBJ2-4; D not resolved. The CDR3 runs to 17 residues. The V and J ends lost 1 base and 0 bases respectively, with 13 bases between them. The germline CDR1 and CDR2 sequences are SGHTA and FQGTGA. The DNA of the CDR3 is TGTGCCAGCAGCTTAATGGGCGGTACACTAGCCAAAAACATTCAGTACTTC. Encoded protein: CASSLMGGTLAKNIQYF.

The CDR3 DNA reads as TGTGCCAGTAGTATACCTTTCGGCCAGGCCTATGGCTACACCTTC. Translated, it gives CASSIPFGQAYGYTF. The chain joins TRBV19 to TRBJ1-2; D not certain. This CDR3 region has 15 residues. The germline V and J ends were trimmed by 2 bases and 4 bases, with 14 bases remaining between them. The germline V gene has CDR1 LNHDA and CDR2 SQIVND (reference sequence).

This clonotype was counted a few times. The rearrangement joins TRBV7-9 to TRBJ1-6; D may be TRBD1 (5 bases). From germline, CDR1 is SEHNR and CDR2 FQNEAQ (reference sequence). V lost 5 bases to trimming and J lost 8 bases, with 10 bases between them. The CDR3 length is 13 residues. CDR3 amino acids: CASSQGVDSPLHF. The CDR3 DNA follows: TGTGCCAGCAGCCAAGGGGTCGATTCACCCCTCCACTTT. Filled out from reference TRBV7-9 and TRBJ1-6, the complete variable domain reads DTGVSQNPRHKITKRGQNVTFRCDPISEHNRLYWYRQTLGQGPEFLTYFQNEAQLEKSRLLSDRFSAERPKGSFSTLEIQRTEQGDSAMYLCASSQGVDSPLHFGNGTRLTVT.

This clonotype was found a few times. The chain employs TRBV12-3 or TRBV12-4 and TRBJ2-6; D remains unclear. This CDR3 has 13 amino acids. V was shortened by 8 bases and J by 0 bases, with 5 bases between the two germline ends. As DNA, the CDR3 is TGTGCCAGCGGCATCTCTGGGGCCAACGTCCTGACTTTC. This encodes CASGISGANVLTF.

This chain links TRBV4-1 with TRBJ2-7; D gene uncertain. V was cut by 2 bases and J by 3 bases, with 14 bases left in between. From germline, CDR1 is MGHRA and CDR2 YSYEKL. The CDR3 is 15 amino acids. CDR3: CASSQQSRAFYEQYF. The CDR3 nucleotides are TGCGCCAGCAGCCAACAAAGCAGAGCCTTCTACGAGCAGTACTTC.

In this sample, this clonotype turned up a few times. The chain has TRBV5-6 and TRBJ2-4; D may be TRBD2 (6 bases). CDR3 length: 12 amino acids. Germline V CDR1 and CDR2: SGHDT, YYEEEE. With 4 bases removed from V and 10 bases from J, the gap between germline ends came to 12 bases. The CDR3 nucleotides are TGTGCCAGCAGCCTGAGGAGCGGGATTCAGTACTTC. This translates into CASSLRSGIQYF.

The chain joins TRBV5-1 to TRBJ2-7; TRBD2 is a possible D gene (6 bases). CDR1 and CDR2 (germline): SGHRS, YFSETQ. Trimming removed 1 base from V and 5 bases from J, with 10 bases in between. This CDR3 comprises 13 residues. CDR3 DNA sequence: TGCGCCAGCAGCTTGTTGGAGGGACACGAGCAGTACTTC. As protein: CASSLLEGHEQYF.

The V call is TRBV4-1, the J call TRBJ2-1; 10 nucleotides align to TRBD2. The CDR3 sequence is 17 residues long. Germline V lookup: CDR1 MGHRA, CDR2 YSYEKL. V gave up 0 bases and J gave up 5 bases; unmatched junction bases: 7. CDR3 in amino acids: CASSQDGAGGPNNEQFF. The CDR3 DNA reads TGCGCCAGCAGCCAAGATGGAGCGGGAGGGCCTAACAATGAGCAGTTCTTC.

This clonotype came up many times. The CDR3 is CASSLESGGTETQYF. CDR3 in DNA: TGTGCCAGCAGCTTAGAGAGCGGGGGAACGGAGACCCAGTACTTC. The genes are TRBV7-2 and TRBJ2-5, with 8 bases identical to TRBD2. The CDR3 spans 15 residues. Trimming cost V 1 base and J 5 bases; bases outside gene matches: 6. CDR1 and CDR2 from the germline V gene are SGHTA and FQGNSA. The variable domain in full, with the rest retrieved from reference TRBV7-2 and TRBJ2-5, is GAGVSQSPSNKVTEKGKDVELRCDPISGHTALYWYRQSLGQGLEFLIYFQGNSAPDKSGLPSDRFSAERTGGSVSTLTIQRTQQEDSAVYLCASSLESGGTETQYFGPGTRLLVL.

This clonotype was recorded a few times. The rearrangement joins TRBV7-9 to TRBJ2-1; D is possibly TRBD1 or TRBD2 (5 bases each). CDR3 length: 12 amino acids. Germline V gene sequence: CDR1 SEHNR, CDR2 FQNEAQ (reference sequence). The CDR3 DNA is TGTGCAACCGGGGCCAAGTACAATGAGCAGTTCTTC. The encoded protein is CATGAKYNEQFF.

This sequence joins TRBV5-8 and TRBJ1-6, with D perhaps matching TRBD1 (5 bases). V was trimmed by 3 bases and J by 5 bases, leaving 9 bases between them. Germline V gives CDR1 SGHTS, CDR2 YDEGEE. The CDR3 covers 14 residues. The CDR3 coding sequence is TGTGCCAGCAGCTCAGGGACCAATAATTCACCCCTCCACTTT. Its protein product is CASSSGTNNSPLHF.

This clonotype was recorded at least ten times. The CDR3 nucleotides are TGTGCCAGCAGCTTAGCGAAGGCGGGAGCTTATCGGAATGAGCAGTTCTTC. This translates into CASSLAKAGAYRNEQFF. This rearrangement joins TRBV7-2 to TRBJ2-1; 7 bases map to TRBD2. The V gene's germline CDR1 is SGHTA and CDR2 FQGNSA. The CDR3 length is 17 residues. With V trimmed by 0 bases and J by 7 bases, 12 bases remained unmatched.

This clonotype was counted only a few times. J is TRBJ2-1 and V is TRBV6-2 or TRBV6-3; D unresolved. Germline CDR1 and CDR2: MNHEY and SVGEGT. This CDR3 has 13 residues. V was cut by 2 bases and J by 8 bases, with 10 bases left in between. The CDR3 DNA reads TGTGCCAGCAGTTACGTTTTTTTGGATGAGCAGTTCTTC. Translating gives CASSYVFLDEQFF.

The CDR3 region is CASRLVAGSPRGGNEQFF. The DNA for the CDR3 is TGTGCCAGCAGACTCGTGGCGGGAAGCCCTCGAGGGGGCAATGAGCAGTTCTTC. This chain connects TRBV11-2 to TRBJ2-1, with D perhaps matching TRBD1 or TRBD2 (6 bases each). The V gene lost 6 bases and the J gene lost 6 bases, with 27 bases spanning the gap. This CDR3 has 18 residues. In germline, CDR1 is SGHAT, CDR2 FQNNGV.

Ten or more counts support this clonotype. The chain couples TRBV7-2 to TRBJ2-5, with D perhaps matching TRBD2 (6 bases). The CDR3 contains 17 residues. Germline CDR1 reads SGHTA; CDR2 reads FQGNSA. V gave up 3 bases and J gave up 9 bases, with 26 bases separating them. The CDR3 sequence: CASSLAPTTALTGAQYF. The CDR3 nucleotides read TGTGCCAGCAGCTTGGCACCGACGACTGCACTAACGGGAGCCCAGTACTTC.

This clonotype came up a few times. CDR3 loop: CASSIEREGGRGYNEQFF. Written as DNA, the CDR3 is TGTGCCAGTAGTATAGAGCGGGAGGGGGGAAGGGGCTACAATGAGCAGTTCTTC. V gene TRBV19 combines with J gene TRBJ2-1, with 9 bases lining up with TRBD2. Germline V gives CDR1 LNHDA, CDR2 SQIVND (reference sequence). With 0 bases clipped from V and 3 bases from J, the junction kept 9 bases outside the gene matches. This CDR3 spans 18 amino acids.